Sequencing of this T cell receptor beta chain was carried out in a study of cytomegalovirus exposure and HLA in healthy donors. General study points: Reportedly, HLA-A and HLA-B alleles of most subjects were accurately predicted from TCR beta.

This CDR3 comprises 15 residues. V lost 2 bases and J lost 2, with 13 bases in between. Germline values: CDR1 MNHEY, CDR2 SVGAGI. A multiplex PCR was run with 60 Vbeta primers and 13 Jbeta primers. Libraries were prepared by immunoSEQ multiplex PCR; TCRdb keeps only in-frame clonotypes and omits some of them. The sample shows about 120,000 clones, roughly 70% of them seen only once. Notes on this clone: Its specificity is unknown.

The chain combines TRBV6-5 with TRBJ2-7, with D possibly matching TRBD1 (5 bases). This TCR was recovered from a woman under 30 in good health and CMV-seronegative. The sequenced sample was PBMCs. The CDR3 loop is CASSYGPTGTYEQYF. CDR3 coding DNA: TGTGCCAGCAGTTACGGCCCCACAGGTACCTACGAGCAGTACTTC.